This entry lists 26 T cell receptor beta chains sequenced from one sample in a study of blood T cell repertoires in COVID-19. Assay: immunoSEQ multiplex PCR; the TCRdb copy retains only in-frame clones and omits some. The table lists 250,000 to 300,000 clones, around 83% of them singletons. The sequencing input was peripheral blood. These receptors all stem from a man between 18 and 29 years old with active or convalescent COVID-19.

The DNA for the CDR3 is TGTGCCAGCAGCTTTCAGAACTCTGGGGCCAACGTCCTGACTTTC. Its translation: CASSFQNSGANVLTF. The chain employs TRBV27 and TRBJ2-6; the D is unclear. The CDR3 runs 15 residues. Trimming shortened V by 6 bases and J by 0 bases, and 9 bases separated the two germline ends. The germline gives CDR1 MNHEY, CDR2 SMNVEV (reference sequence). Using reference TRBV27 and TRBJ2-6 for the parts outside the CDR3, the full variable domain is EAQVTQNPRYLITVTGKKLTVTCSQNMNHEYMSWYRQDPGLGLRQIYYSMNVEVTDKGDVPEGYKVSRKEKRNFPLILESPSPNQTSLYFCASSFQNSGANVLTFGAGSRLTVL.

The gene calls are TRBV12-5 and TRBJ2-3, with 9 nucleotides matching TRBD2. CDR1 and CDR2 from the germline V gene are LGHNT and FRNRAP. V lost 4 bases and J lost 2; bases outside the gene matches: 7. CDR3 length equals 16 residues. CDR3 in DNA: TGTGCTAGTGGTTGGATCCTAGCGGGGCACACAGATACGCAGTATTTT. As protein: CASGWILAGHTDTQYF.

Written as DNA, the CDR3 is TGTGCCACCAGTGCAGGCGGGCAGGGAGGTCAGCCCCAGCATTTT. Its protein product is CATSAGGQGGQPQHF. The rearrangement links TRBV24-1 to TRBJ1-5; maybe TRBD1 (5 bases). This CDR3 comprises 15 residues. Germline loops: CDR1 KGHDR, CDR2 SFDVKD. V shed 5 bases and J shed 6 bases, with 16 bases lying between them.

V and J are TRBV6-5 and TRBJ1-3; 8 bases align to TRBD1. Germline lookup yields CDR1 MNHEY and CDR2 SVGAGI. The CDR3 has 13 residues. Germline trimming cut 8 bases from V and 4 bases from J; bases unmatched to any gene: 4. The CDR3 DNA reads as TGTGCCAGCGGGACAGGAGCAGGAAACACCATATATTTT. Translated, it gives CASGTGAGNTIYF.

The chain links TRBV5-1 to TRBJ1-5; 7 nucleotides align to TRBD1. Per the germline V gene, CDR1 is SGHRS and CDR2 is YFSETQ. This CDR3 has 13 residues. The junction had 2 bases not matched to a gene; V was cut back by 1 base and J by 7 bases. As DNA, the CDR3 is TGCGCCAGCAGCTTGACAGGGGCCCAGCCCCAGCATTTT. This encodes CASSLTGAQPQHF. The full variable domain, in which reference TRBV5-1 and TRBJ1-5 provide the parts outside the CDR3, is KAGVTQTPRYLIKTRGQQVTLSCSPISGHRSVSWYQQTPGQGLQFLFEYFSETQRNKGNFPGRFSGRQFSNSRSEMNVSTLELGDSALYLCASSLTGAQPQHFGDGTRLSIL.

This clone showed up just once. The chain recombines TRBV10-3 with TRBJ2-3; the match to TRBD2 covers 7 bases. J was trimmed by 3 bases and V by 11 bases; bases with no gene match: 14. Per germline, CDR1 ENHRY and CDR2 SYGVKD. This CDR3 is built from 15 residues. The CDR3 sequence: CASGGEPAGTDTQYF. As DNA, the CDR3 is TGTGCCTCTGGGGGGGAGCCCGCCGGGACAGATACGCAGTATTTT.

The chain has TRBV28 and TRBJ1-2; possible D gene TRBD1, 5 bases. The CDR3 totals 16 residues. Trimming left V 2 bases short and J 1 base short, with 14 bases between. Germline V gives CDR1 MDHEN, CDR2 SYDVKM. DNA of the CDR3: TGTGCCAGCAGTTTAGCCAGGGTCTCCTTTAACTATGGCTACACCTTC. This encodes CASSLARVSFNYGYTF.

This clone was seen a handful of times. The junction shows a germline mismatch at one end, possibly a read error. The CDR3 region is CASSPSRRVPGIF. CDR3 sequence (DNA): TGTGCCAGCAGCCCTTCGAGACGGGTGCCGGGGATCTTC. The rearrangement joins TRBV11-3 to TRBJ2-1; D is perhaps TRBD2 (5 bases). The length of the CDR3 is 13 residues. CDR1 SGHNT and CDR2 YENEEA come from the germline V gene.

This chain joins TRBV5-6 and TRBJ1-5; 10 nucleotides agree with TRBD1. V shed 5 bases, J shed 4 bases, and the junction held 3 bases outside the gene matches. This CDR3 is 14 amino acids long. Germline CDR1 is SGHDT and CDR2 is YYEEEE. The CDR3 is CASSGQGGNQPQHF. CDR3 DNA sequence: TGTGCCAGCAGTGGACAGGGGGGAAATCAGCCCCAGCATTTT.

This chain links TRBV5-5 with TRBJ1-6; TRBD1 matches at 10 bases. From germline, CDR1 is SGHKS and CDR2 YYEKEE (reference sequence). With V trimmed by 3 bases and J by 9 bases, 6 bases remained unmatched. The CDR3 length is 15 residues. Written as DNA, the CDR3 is TGTGCCAGCAGCTCTGGGACAGGGGAGGCTTCACCCCTCCACTTT. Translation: CASSSGTGEASPLHF. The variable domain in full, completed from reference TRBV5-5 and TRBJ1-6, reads DAGVTQSPTHLIKTRGQQVTLRCSPISGHKSVSWYQQVLGQGPQFIFQYYEKEERGRGNFPDRFSARQFPNYSSELNVNALLLGDSALYLCASSSGTGEASPLHFGNGTRLTVT.

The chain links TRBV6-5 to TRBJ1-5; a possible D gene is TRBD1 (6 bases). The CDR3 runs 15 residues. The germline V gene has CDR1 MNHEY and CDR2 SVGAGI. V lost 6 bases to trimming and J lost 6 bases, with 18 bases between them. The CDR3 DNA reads TGTGCCAGCAGCTTAGAGGGCAGGGGATCTCAGCCCCAGCATTTT. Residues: CASSLEGRGSQPQHF.

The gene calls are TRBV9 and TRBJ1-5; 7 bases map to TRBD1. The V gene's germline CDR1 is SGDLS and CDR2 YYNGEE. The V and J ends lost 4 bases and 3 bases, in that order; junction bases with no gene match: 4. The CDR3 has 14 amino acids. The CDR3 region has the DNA TGTGCCAGCAGCCGACAGGGAGCCAATCAGCCCCAGCATTTT. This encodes CASSRQGANQPQHF. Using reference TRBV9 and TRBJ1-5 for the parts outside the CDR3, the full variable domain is DSGVTQTPKHLITATGQRVTLRCSPRSGDLSVYWYQQSLDQGLQFLIQYYNGEERAKGNILERFSAQQFPDLHSELNLSSLELGDSALYFCASSRQGANQPQHFGDGTRLSIL.

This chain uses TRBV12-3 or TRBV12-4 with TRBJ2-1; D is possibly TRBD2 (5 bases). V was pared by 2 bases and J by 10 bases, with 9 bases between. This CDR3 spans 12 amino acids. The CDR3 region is CASSLTAEEQFF. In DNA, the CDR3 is TGTGCCAGCAGTTTAACAGCGGAGGAGCAGTTCTTC.

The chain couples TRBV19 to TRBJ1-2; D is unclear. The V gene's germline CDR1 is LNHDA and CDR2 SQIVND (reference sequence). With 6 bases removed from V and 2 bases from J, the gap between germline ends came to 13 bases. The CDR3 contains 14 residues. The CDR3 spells CASSRPEGNYGYTF. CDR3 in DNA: TGTGCCAGTAGCCGCCCGGAGGGAAACTATGGCTACACCTTC.

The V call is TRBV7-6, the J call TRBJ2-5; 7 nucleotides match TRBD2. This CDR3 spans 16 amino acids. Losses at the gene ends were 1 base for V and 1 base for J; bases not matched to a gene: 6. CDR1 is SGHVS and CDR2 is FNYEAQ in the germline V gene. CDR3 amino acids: CASSLVGERGQETQYF. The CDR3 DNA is TGTGCCAGCAGCTTAGTGGGTGAGCGGGGCCAAGAGACCCAGTACTTC.

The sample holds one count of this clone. CDR3 coding DNA: TGTGCCAGCAGTTTGCCAACAGGGAGCACAGATACGCAGTATTTT. This translates into CASSLPTGSTDTQYF. The chain is built from TRBV6-6 and TRBJ2-3, with D perhaps TRBD1 (6 bases). This CDR3 is built from 15 residues. Germline CDR1 is MNHNY and CDR2 is SVGAGI (reference sequence). V was pared by 4 bases and J by 0 bases, with 11 bases between.

CDR3 DNA: TGCGCCAGCAGCCAAACGACAGGGTCCTACGAGCAGTACTTC. Residues: CASSQTTGSYEQYF. This chain links TRBV4-1 with TRBJ2-7; TRBD1 matches 7 bases. The germline V gene encodes CDR1 MGHRA and CDR2 YSYEKL. This CDR3 spans 14 amino acids. Losses at the gene ends were 2 bases for V and 1 base for J; bases not matched to a gene: 2.

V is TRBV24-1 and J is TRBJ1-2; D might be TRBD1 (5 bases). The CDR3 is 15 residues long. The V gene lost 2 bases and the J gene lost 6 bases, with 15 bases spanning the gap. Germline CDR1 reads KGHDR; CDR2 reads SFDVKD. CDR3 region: CATSDSTGFPDGYTF. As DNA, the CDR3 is TGTGCCACCAGTGATTCCACAGGATTCCCAGATGGCTACACCTTC.

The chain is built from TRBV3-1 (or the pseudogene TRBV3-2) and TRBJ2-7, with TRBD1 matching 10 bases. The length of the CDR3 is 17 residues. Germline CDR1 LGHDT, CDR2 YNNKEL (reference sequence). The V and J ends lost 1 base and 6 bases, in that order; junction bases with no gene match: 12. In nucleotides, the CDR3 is TGTGCCAGCAGCCAAGCCCTTGGGACAGGGGTCTCTCGCGAGCAGTACTTC. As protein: CASSQALGTGVSREQYF.

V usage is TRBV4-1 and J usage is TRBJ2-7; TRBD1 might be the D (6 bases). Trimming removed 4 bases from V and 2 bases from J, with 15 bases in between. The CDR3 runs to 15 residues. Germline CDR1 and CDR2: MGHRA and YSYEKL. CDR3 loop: CASSPAGGGPYEQYF. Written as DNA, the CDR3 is TGCGCCAGCAGCCCGGCAGGTGGGGGCCCCTACGAGCAGTACTTC.

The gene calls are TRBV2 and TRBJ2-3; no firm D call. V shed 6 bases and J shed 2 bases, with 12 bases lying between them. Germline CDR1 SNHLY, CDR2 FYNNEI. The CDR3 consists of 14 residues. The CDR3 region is CASSAVQNTDTQYF. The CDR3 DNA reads TGTGCCAGCAGCGCTGTACAGAACACAGATACGCAGTATTTT. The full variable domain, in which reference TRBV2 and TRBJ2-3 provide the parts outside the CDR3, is EPEVTQTPSHQVTQMGQEVILRCVPISNHLYFYWYRQILGQKVEFLVSFYNNEISEKSEIFDDQFSVERPDGSNFTLKIRSTKLEDSAMYFCASSAVQNTDTQYFGPGTRLTVL.

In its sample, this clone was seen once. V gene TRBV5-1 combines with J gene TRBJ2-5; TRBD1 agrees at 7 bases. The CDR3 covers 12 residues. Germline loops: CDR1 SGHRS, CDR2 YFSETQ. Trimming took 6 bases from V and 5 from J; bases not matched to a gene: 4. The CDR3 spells CASKLGGETQYF. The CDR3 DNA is TGCGCCAGCAAGTTAGGGGGCGAGACCCAGTACTTC.

In nucleotides, the CDR3 is TGTGCCAGCAGTCCACCGGGACTAAACGAGTACTTC. It is translated as CASSPPGLNEYF. J is TRBJ2-7 and V is TRBV6-2 or TRBV6-3; 7 bases line up with TRBD2. CDR1 and CDR2 (germline): MNHEY, SVGEGT. The CDR3 totals 12 residues. V was clipped by 5 bases and J by 11 bases; unmatched bases: 9.

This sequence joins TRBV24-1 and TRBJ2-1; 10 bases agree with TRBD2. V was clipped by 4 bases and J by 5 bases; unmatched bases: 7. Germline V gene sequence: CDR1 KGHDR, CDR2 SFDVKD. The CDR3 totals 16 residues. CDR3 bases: TGTGCCACCAGTGACTGGACTAGCGGTTTGGACAATGAGCAGTTCTTC. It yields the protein CATSDWTSGLDNEQFF.

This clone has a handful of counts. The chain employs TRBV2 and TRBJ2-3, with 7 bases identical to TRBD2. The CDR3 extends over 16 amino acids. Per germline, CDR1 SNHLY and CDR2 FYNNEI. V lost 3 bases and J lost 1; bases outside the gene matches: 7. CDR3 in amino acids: CASSESSSGGTDTQYF. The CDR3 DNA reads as TGTGCCAGCAGTGAGAGTTCCAGCGGGGGCACAGATACGCAGTATTTT.

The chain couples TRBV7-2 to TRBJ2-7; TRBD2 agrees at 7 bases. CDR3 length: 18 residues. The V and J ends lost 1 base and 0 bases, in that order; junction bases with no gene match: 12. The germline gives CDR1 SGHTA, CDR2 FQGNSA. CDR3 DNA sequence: TGTGCCAGCAGCTTAGTAATGTTTACCCAGCGGGACTCCTACGAGCAGTACTTC. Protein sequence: CASSLVMFTQRDSYEQYF. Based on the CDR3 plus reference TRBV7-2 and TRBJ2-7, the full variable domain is GAGVSQSPSNKVTEKGKDVELRCDPISGHTALYWYRQSLGQGLEFLIYFQGNSAPDKSGLPSDRFSAERTGGSVSTLTIQRTQQEDSAVYLCASSLVMFTQRDSYEQYFGPGTRLTVT.